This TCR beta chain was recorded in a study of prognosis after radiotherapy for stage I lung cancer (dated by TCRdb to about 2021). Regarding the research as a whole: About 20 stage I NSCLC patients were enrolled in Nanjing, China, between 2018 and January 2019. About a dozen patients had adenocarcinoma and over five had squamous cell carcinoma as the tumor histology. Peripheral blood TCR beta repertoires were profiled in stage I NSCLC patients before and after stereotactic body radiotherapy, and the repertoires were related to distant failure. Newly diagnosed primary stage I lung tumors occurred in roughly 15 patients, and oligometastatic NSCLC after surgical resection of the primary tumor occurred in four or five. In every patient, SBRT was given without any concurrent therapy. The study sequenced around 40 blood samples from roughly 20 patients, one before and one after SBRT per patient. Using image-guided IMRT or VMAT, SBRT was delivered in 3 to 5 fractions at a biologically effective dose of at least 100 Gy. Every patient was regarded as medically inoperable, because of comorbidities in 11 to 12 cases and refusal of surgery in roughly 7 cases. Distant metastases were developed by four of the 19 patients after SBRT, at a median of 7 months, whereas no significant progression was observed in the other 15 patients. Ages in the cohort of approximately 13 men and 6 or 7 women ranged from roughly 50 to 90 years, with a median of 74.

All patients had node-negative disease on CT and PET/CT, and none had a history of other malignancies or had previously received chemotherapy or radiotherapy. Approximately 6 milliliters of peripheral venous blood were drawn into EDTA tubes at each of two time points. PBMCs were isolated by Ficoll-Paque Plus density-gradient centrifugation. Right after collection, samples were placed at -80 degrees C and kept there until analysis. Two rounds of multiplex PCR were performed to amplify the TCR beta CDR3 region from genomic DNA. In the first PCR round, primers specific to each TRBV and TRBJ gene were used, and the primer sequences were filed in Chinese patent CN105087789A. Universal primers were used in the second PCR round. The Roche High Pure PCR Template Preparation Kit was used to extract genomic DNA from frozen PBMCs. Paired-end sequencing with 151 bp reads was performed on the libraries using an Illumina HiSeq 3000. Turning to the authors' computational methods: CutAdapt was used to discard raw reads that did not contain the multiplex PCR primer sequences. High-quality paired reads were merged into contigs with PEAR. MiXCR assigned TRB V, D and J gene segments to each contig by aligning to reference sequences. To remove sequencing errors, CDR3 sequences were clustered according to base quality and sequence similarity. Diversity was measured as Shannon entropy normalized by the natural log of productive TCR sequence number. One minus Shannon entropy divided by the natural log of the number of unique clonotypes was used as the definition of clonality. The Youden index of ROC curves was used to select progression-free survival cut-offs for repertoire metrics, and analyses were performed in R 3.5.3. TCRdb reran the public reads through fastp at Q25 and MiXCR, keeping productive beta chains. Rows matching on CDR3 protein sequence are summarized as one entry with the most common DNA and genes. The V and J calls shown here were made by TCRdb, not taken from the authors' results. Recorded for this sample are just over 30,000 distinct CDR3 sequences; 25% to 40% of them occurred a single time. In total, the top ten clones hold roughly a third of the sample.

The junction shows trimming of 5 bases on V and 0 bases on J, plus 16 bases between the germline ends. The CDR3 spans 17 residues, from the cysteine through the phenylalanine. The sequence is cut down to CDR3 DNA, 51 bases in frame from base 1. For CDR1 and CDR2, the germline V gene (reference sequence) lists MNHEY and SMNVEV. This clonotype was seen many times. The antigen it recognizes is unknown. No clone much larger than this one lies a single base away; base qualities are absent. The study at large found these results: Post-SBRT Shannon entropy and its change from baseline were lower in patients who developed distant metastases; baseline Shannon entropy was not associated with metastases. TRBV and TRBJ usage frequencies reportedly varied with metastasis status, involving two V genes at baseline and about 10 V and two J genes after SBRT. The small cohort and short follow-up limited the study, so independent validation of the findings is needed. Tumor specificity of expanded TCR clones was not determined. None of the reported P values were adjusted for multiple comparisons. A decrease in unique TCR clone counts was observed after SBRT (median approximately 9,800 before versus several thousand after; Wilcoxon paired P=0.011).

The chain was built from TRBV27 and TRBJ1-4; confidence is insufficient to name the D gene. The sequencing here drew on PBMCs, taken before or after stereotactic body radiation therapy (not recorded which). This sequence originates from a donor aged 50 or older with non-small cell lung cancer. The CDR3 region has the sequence CASSPAAGPATNEKLFF. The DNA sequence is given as TGTGCCAGCAGTCCAGCGGCAGGCCCCGCAACTAATGAAAAACTGTTTTTT.